Listed below are T cell receptor beta chains from one sample, sequenced in a study of T cells after yellow fever vaccination. One entry per CDR3 protein results from TCRdb running MiXCR on the 5' RACE reads. This sample yields about 74,000 distinct CDR3 sequences, of which approximately 6.9% are seen a single time; 30% to 40% belongs to the top ten. Here the sequenced sample was CD8+ T cells sorted from PBMCs, taken 5 days after the first yellow fever vaccination. These receptors were collected from a young man who received the YFV17D yellow fever vaccine. CDR3s include the opening cysteine and the closing phenylalanine or tryptophan. The D gene is left open where the match is weak. Expanded clones are given a class, and other clones once, few, many or no size at all.

size	D	V	J	DNA	CDR3
many	TRBD1	TRBV9	TRBJ2-1	TGTGCCAGCAGCGTATGGACAGGGGGCTGGGGTGAGCAGTTCTTC	CASSVWTGGWGEQFF
many	.	TRBV10-3	TRBJ2-2	TGTGCCAGTTACGGGCCGTCGGGGGAGCTGTTTTTT	CASYGPSGELFF
.	TRBD2	TRBV4-3	TRBJ2-1	TGCGCCAGCAGCCATGGGACTAGCAGTTACAATGAGCAGTTCTTC	CASSHGTSSYNEQFF
.	.	TRBV20-1	TRBJ2-7	TGCAGTGCTCGAAGCTCCTACGAGCAGTACTTC	CSARSSYEQYF
.	.	TRBV12-3/TRBV12-4	TRBJ2-3	TGTGCCAGCAGTTTATTAGGGGGCACAGATACGCAGTATTTT	CASSLLGGTDTQYF
few	.	TRBV7-2	TRBJ2-2	TGTGCCAGCCCCCCCCCGGGGGGCCAGGGCGGGGAGCTGTTTTTT	CASPPPGGQGGELFF
few	.	TRBV11-2	TRBJ2-1	TGTGCCAGCAGCTTAGTTGGGGCCTTTTACAATGAGCAGTTCTTC	CASSLVGAFYNEQFF
many	.	TRBV4-2	TRBJ2-5	TGTGCCAGCAGCCATTATCGGGCACGAAGGACCCAGTACTTC	CASSHYRARRTQYF
many	.	TRBV4-3	TRBJ2-1	TGCGCCAGCAGCCAAGAACAGTCACTCGGTTTCTACAATGAGCAGTTCTTC	CASSQEQSLGFYNEQFF
few	TRBD2	TRBV6-2/TRBV6-3	TRBJ2-3	TGTGCCAGCAGTTACGTGACTAGCGGGGAGTCAGATACGCAGTATTTT	CASSYVTSGESDTQYF
.	.	TRBV10-3	TRBJ2-3	TGTGCCATCAGTGAGTCGGGCTCTCGCACAGATACGCAGTATTTT	CAISESGSRTDTQYF
.	.	TRBV7-8	TRBJ1-5	TGTGCCAGCAGGGGGGCGGGGTCTCTGGTCCAGCATTTT	CASRGAGSLVQHF
many	TRBD1	TRBV6-1	TRBJ2-1	TGTGCCAGCAGTGTGGGACAGGGAGTTAATGAGCAGTTCTTC	CASSVGQGVNEQFF
.	.	TRBV5-1	TRBJ1-1	TGCGCCAGCAGCGCGGGACTCCACACTGAAGCTTTCTTT	CASSAGLHTEAFF
many	.	TRBV29-1	TRBJ1-1	TGCAGCGTTGAGAGAGAAGCTTTCTTT	CSVEREAFF
.	TRBD1	TRBV4-1	TRBJ1-6	TGCGCCAGCAGCCAAGTACCCCCCAACCGGGACAGGGCATTCCACTTT	CASSQVPPNRDRAFHF
many	TRBD1	TRBV12-3/TRBV12-4	TRBJ2-5	TGTGCCAGCAGTTTAAGGGGGCACTTAGAAGAGACCCAGTACTTC	CASSLRGHLEETQYF
.	TRBD2	TRBV4-3	TRBJ2-5	TGCGCCAGCAGCCAAGAAGCCGGGGGGATTCAAGAGACCCAGTACTTC	CASSQEAGGIQETQYF
few	TRBD2	TRBV9	TRBJ2-1	TGTGCCAGCACTACGGGACTAGCGGCAACCTACAATGAGCAGTTCTTC	CASTTGLAATYNEQFF
many	.	TRBV6-5	TRBJ1-2	TGTGCCAGCAGTTCCCACCGGGACCTCAGAAGGGACTATGGCTACACCTTC	CASSSHRDLRRDYGYTF
many	TRBD1	TRBV19	TRBJ2-3	TGTGCCAGTAGTTCCACAGGGGGCCCAGATACGCAGTATTTT	CASSSTGGPDTQYF
.	.	TRBV6-5	TRBJ2-7	TGTGCCAGCAGTTATATCCGGGGCCAGTACGAGCAGTACTTC	CASSYIRGQYEQYF
.	.	TRBV2	TRBJ2-1	TGTGCCAGCAGGCCCCGCGGAGGTTTGGGGTCACACAATGAGCAGTTCTTC	CASRPRGGLGSHNEQFF
few	.	TRBV1	TRBJ2-3	TGCACCAGCAGCCAAGACGCTAGCGGGGGGGCCTCAGATACGCAGTATTTT	CTSSQDASGGASDTQYF
many	.	TRBV12-5	TRBJ2-3	TGTGCTAGTGGTTTTTGGGGAGATACGCAGTATTTT	CASGFWGDTQYF
many	.	TRBV7-2	TRBJ2-2	TGTGCCAGCAGCTCTCTCCCAGGAACCGCCGGGGAGCTGTTTTTT	CASSSLPGTAGELFF
many	.	TRBV6-4	TRBJ2-3	TGTGCCAGCAGTCTAGCTTCAGGAACAGATACGCAGTATTTT	CASSLASGTDTQYF
many	.	TRBV20-1	TRBJ2-3	TGCAGTGCTGGAGACATTTATACGCAGTATTTT	CSAGDIYTQYF
.	.	TRBV5-4	TRBJ2-1	TGTGCCAGCAGCTTGGGCCGGGGTAGTGACAAGAGCTCCTACAATGAGCAGTTCTTC	CASSLGRGSDKSSYNEQFF
few	.	TRBV29-1	TRBJ1-1	TGCAGCGTGTACCCGGTGGGGGGTGAAGCTTTCTTT	CSVYPVGGEAFF
few	.	TRBV20-1	TRBJ2-3	TGCAGTGCCCTAGGGAAATTGGGGCTACATACGCAGTATTTT	CSALGKLGLHTQYF
.	TRBD2	TRBV7-6	TRBJ2-7	TGTGCCAGCAGCTACGGGGGGGCTACCTGGGAGCAGTACTTC	CASSYGGATWEQYF